This T cell receptor beta chain was observed in a study of blood T cell repertoires in COVID-19. The V gene lost 5 bases and the J gene lost 6 bases, with 10 bases spanning the gap. Per the germline V gene, CDR1 is LGHDT and CDR2 is YNNKEL (reference sequence). The CDR3 consists of 12 residues. Produced via immunoSEQ multiplex PCR; TCRdb's table is partial and in-frame only. Of about 130,000 clones detected, 80% appear once; the ten largest clones hold 1.5% to 2%. The TCR sequence derives from a man in his 70s with acute or convalescent COVID-19. Sequencing was carried out using peripheral blood. V is TRBV3-1 (or the pseudogene TRBV3-2) and J is TRBJ1-2; D gene unclear. CDR3: CASSSAGDGYTF. The CDR3 bases are TGTGCCAGCAGCTCGGCCGGGGATGGCTACACCTTC.